This T cell receptor (beta chain) was captured by sequencing in a study of technical replicates of blood from several donors. V lost 0 bases to trimming and J lost 6 bases; unmatched junction nucleotides: 8. This CDR3 is 16 amino acids long. The germline V gene has CDR1 GTSNPN and CDR2 SVGIG (reference sequence). Profiled with immunoSEQ multiplex PCR; TCRdb holds only in-frame clones, not every one. Altogether about 74,000 clones are present, just under 95% being singletons, with the ten largest covering approximately 0.26%. The material sequenced was T cells isolated from PBMCs. This TCR was sampled from a human donor in good health. The rearrangement uses TRBV30 and TRBJ1-6; the match to TRBD1 covers 7 bases. CDR3 protein: CAWSVLAGGGNSPLHF. The CDR3 DNA sequence: TGTGCCTGGAGTGTCCTGGCAGGGGGTGGTAATTCACCCCTCCACTTT.